Listed below are T cell receptor beta chains from one sample, sequenced in a study of blood T cell repertoires in COVID-19. Profiling relied on immunoSEQ multiplex PCR, and the TCRdb table lists in-frame clones only, not all of them. The data hold roughly 250,000 clones, with just over 90% observed a single time. The sample taken for sequencing was PBMCs or T cells enriched from blood (not recorded which). Receptors were obtained from a woman younger than 35 who had recovered from COVID-19. CDR3s include the opening cysteine and the closing phenylalanine or tryptophan. D genes are given only for firm matches. Clone size appears in some rows only: once, few, many, or a class for an expanded clone.

abundance	j_gene	v_gene	d_gene	CDR3nt	CDR3aa
NA	TRBJ2-5	TRBV25-1	TRBD2	TGTGCCAGCAGCGGACTAGCGGGGGGTCCCCACGAGACCCAGTACTTC	CASSGLAGGPHETQYF
NA	TRBJ2-1	TRBV5-1	NA	TGCGCCAGCAGCTTGGATGGGGCGATCTACAATGAGCAGTTCTTC	CASSLDGAIYNEQFF
NA	TRBJ1-2	TRBV27	NA	TGTGCCAGCAAAGATCTCGGGGTCTATGGCTACACCTTC	CASKDLGVYGYTF
NA	TRBJ2-1	TRBV9	NA	TGTGCCAGCAGCGTAGAGCTTAGCGGCAATGAGCAGTTCTTC	CASSVELSGNEQFF
NA	TRBJ1-4	TRBV4-2	NA	TGTGCCAGCAGCCAGAGGACAGACGGGAATGAAAAACTGTTTTTT	CASSQRTDGNEKLFF
few	TRBJ1-2	TRBV5-4	NA	TGTGCCAGCAGCTTGGAGGCGGACTATGGCTACACCTTC	CASSLEADYGYTF
NA	TRBJ2-7	TRBV6-5	TRBD1	TGTGCCAGCAGACAACAGGGGCCCTACGAGCAGTACTTC	CASRQQGPYEQYF
NA	TRBJ1-1	TRBV5-1	TRBD1	TGCGCCAGCAGCAGACAGGGTTCGAACACTGAAGCTTTCTTT	CASSRQGSNTEAFF
NA	TRBJ1-1	TRBV7-3	NA	TGTGCCAGCAGCTTAGCAGGCAACACTGAAGCTTTCTTT	CASSLAGNTEAFF
NA	TRBJ1-2	TRBV19	NA	TGTGCCAGTAGTATAGCGGGGGAAAGGACTTCCCACTATGGCTACACCTTC	CASSIAGERTSHYGYTF
NA	TRBJ1-5	TRBV12-3/TRBV12-4	NA	TGTGCCAGCAGCCCGGGGGGGGAGCAGCCCCAGCATTTT	CASSPGGEQPQHF
NA	TRBJ2-5	TRBV3-1/TRBV3-2	NA	TGTGCCAGCAGCCATGGTAGCGGCAAGACCCAGTACTTC	CASSHGSGKTQYF
NA	TRBJ2-2	TRBV7-2	NA	TGTGCCAGCAGCTTAGACTATTCGGGATCATACACCGGGGAGCTGTTTTTT	CASSLDYSGSYTGELFF
NA	TRBJ1-6	TRBV5-4	TRBD1	TGTGCCAGCAGCTTGAGGACAGGGACCTATAATTCACCCCTCCACTTT	CASSLRTGTYNSPLHF
NA	TRBJ1-1	TRBV19	NA	TGTGCCAGTAGGACCAGGATGAACACTGAAGCTTTCTTT	CASRTRMNTEAFF
NA	TRBJ1-2	TRBV4-2	NA	TGTGCCAGCAGCCAAGAGGGGGCTGCTAACTATGGCTACACCTTC	CASSQEGAANYGYTF
NA	TRBJ1-6	TRBV7-8	NA	TGTGCCAGCAGCTTAGGACTCCCGTCACCCCTCCACTTT	CASSLGLPSPLHF
NA	TRBJ1-1	TRBV18	NA	TGTGCCAGCTCACCAGGGAAGGGGTCAGTCTCTGAAGCTTTCTTT	CASSPGKGSVSEAFF
NA	TRBJ2-1	TRBV7-3	NA	TGTGCCAGCAGCTTAAGTAGGTTAGCTAACCCTTACAATGAGCAGTTCTTC	CASSLSRLANPYNEQFF
once	TRBJ1-1	TRBV19	NA	TGTGCCAGTAGTGGCCGACAGACCCCCGAAGCTTTCTTT	CASSGRQTPEAFF
once	TRBJ1-2	TRBV2	NA	TGTGCCAGCAGTGAAACCCTTAGGGCGGACAGTTGGTTT	CASSETLRADSWF
NA	TRBJ2-5	TRBV11-3	NA	TGTGCCAGCAGCTCACGTCGGGGACAAGAGACCCAGTACTTC	CASSSRRGQETQYF
NA	TRBJ1-4	TRBV11-3	NA	TGTGCCAGCAGCTTAAATAGGCAGGGTGAAGAAAAACTGTTTTTT	CASSLNRQGEEKLFF
NA	TRBJ2-3	TRBV11-3	TRBD2	TGTGCCAGCAGCGTATTAGCGGGGTCTAGCACAGATACGCAGTATTTT	CASSVLAGSSTDTQYF
once	TRBJ1-4	TRBV23-1	NA	TGCGCCACCCTAGTGGGGTCGGGGCTGTTTTTT	CATLVGSGLFF
NA	TRBJ1-2	TRBV7-9	TRBD1	TGTGCCAGCAGCGGACAGGGTAACTATGGCTACACCTTC	CASSGQGNYGYTF
NA	TRBJ2-7	TRBV18	TRBD2	TGTGCCAGCTCACAATCCGTAGGGAGGGCCTCCTACGAGCAGTACTTC	CASSQSVGRASYEQYF
NA	TRBJ1-1	TRBV6-4	TRBD1	TGTGCCAGCAGCGCGGGACAGGGAGGCACTGAAGCTTTCTTT	CASSAGQGGTEAFF
NA	TRBJ1-1	TRBV20-1	NA	TGCAGTGCTAGTCTGGCCGAGAACACTGAAGCTTTCTTT	CSASLAENTEAFF
few	TRBJ1-1	TRBV4-2	TRBD1	TGTGCCAGCAGCCATGACAGGGGGACTGAAGCTTTCTTT	CASSHDRGTEAFF
NA	TRBJ1-1	TRBV11-1	TRBD1	TGTGCCAGCAGCCGAACAGGGGACAACACTGAAGCTTTCTTT	CASSRTGDNTEAFF
NA	TRBJ2-7	TRBV6-1	TRBD1	TGTGCCAGCAGTGAAGCGCAGGGACAGGGTGTCGACGAGCAGTACTTC	CASSEAQGQGVDEQYF
NA	TRBJ2-7	TRBV9	TRBD1	TGTGCCAGCAGCGTAGTGGCAGGGGGCTCCGGCGAGCAGTACTTC	CASSVVAGGSGEQYF
NA	TRBJ1-1	TRBV28	NA	TGTGCCAGCAGTTCCTATACAGGGAGCACTGAAGCTTTCTTT	CASSSYTGSTEAFF
NA	TRBJ1-6	TRBV15	NA	TGTGCCACCAGCAGGAAAGGACAGTCCGATTCACCCCTCCACTTT	CATSRKGQSDSPLHF
NA	TRBJ1-2	TRBV11-3	NA	TGTGCCAGCAGCTTAGGAGGACTGGACGGCTACACCTTC	CASSLGGLDGYTF
NA	TRBJ1-1	TRBV28	NA	TGTGCCAGCAGTGTCACAGGGAGGGGGAACACTGAAGCTTTCTTT	CASSVTGRGNTEAFF
NA	TRBJ2-1	TRBV9	TRBD2	TGTGCCAGCAGCGGATCCTGGACTAGTGGGAAACCCTACAATGAGCAGTTCTTC	CASSGSWTSGKPYNEQFF
NA	TRBJ2-2	TRBV27	TRBD1	TGTGCCAGCAGTGGCCGACAGGGGGCGCAAACCCTTTCGAACACCGGGGAGCTGTTTTTT	CASSGRQGAQTLSNTGELFF
NA	TRBJ2-1	TRBV5-1	NA	TGCGCCAGCAGCTTGACCGAGTACAATGAGCAGTTCTTC	CASSLTEYNEQFF
once	TRBJ2-7	TRBV27	TRBD1	TGTGCCAGCAGCCGACCGGGACAGGGGTACTACGAGCAGTACTTC	CASSRPGQGYYEQYF